The TCR beta chain under discussion was sequenced for a study of T cells after yellow fever vaccination. Turning to the study itself: Fractions low in cell number were prepared with SMART-Seq v4 Ultra Low Input.

This clonotype rates as medium-sized (0.01 to 0.1%). By 5'RACE template switching, TCR cDNA was produced, with a universal primer site and UMIs added in the process. TCRdb fed the 5' RACE reads into MiXCR, producing one record per CDR3 protein. The sample has roughly 15,000 distinct CDR3 sequences, 6% to 8% seen once; the top ten hold more than 1.5%. J lost 6 bases, V lost 0 bases, and 5 bases had no gene match. The CDR3 is made up of 15 amino acids. Germline assignment: CDR1 SGHRS and CDR2 YFSETQ. This sequence joins TRBV5-1 and TRBJ1-5, with 8 bases fitting TRBD1. This TCR was sampled from a man aged 18 to 30 who received the YFV17D yellow fever vaccine. Source: PBMCs, either bulk or a sorted T-cell subset (CD4+, CD8+, memory, or dextramer-sorted; not recorded which), taken on the day of the yellow fever booster vaccination. The CDR3 coding sequence is TGCGCCAGCAGCTTGGGGACAGGGCAAGGTCAGCCCCAGCATTTT. Its translation is CASSLGTGQGQPQHF.